This T cell receptor (beta chain) was identified in a study of blood T cell repertoires in COVID-19. The V segment lost 6 bases and the J segment 4 bases; nucleotides outside the gene matches: 8. Germline CDR1 MDHEN, CDR2 SYDVKM. This CDR3 spans 16 amino acids. Here immunoSEQ multiplex PCR was the method, and the copy in TCRdb shows in-frame clones only, minus some. The profile covers some 150,000 clones, with 70% to 90% appearing a single time and 2.5% to 3% taken by the ten largest. The chain has TRBV28 and TRBJ1-4; TRBD1 matches at 10 bases. The sample comprised peripheral blood. The receptor comes from a woman aged 40 to 55 with active or convalescent COVID-19. The CDR3 nucleotides read TGTGCCAGCAGGACAGGGGGCCTAGGAGGTAATGAAAAACTGTTTTTT. It translates to CASRTGGLGGNEKLFF.